This entry lists 16 T cell receptor beta chains sequenced from one sample in a study of T-cell reconstitution after alpha-beta-depleted transplantation in children (dated by TCRdb to 2015 to 2016). Explained via the paper, the treatment or condition label denotes: allogeneic hematopoietic cell transplantation with graft depleted of TCRalphabeta T cells and CD19 B cells. Libraries were prepared through PCR. Sequencing took place on an Illumina HiSeq 2500. Molecular barcoding was employed in the preparation of TCR libraries, with unique molecular identifiers being used to normalize TCRbeta repertoire quantification. TCRdb took the public reads, trimmed them with fastp at Q25, ran MiXCR for clone calling and kept in-frame beta chains. Identical CDR3 proteins give one entry, which carries the most common genes and DNA. This sample holds a few hundred thousand distinct CDR3 sequences; 43% were observed only once. Under 30% of the sample is taken by the ten largest.

The specimen was PBMCs, collected before TCRalphabeta/CD19-depleted stem cell transplant. The receptors shown here come from a girl aged 2 to 10 with aplastic anemia, due to receive a stem cell transplant.

The CDR3 DNA is TGCGCCAGCAGCCATGCGGGGTTGAACACCGGGGAGCTGTTTTTT. Translation: CASSHAGLNTGELFF. The genes are TRBV4-1 and TRBJ2-2; perhaps TRBD2 as D (6 bases). Germline assignment: CDR1 MGHRA and CDR2 YSYEKL. The CDR3 totals 15 residues. Trimming left V 3 bases short and J 1 base short, with 9 bases between.

This clonotype was picked up many times. This CDR3 reads CASSPGTGAETQYF. The DNA for the CDR3 is TGCGCCAGCAGCCCCGGGACAGGGGCAGAGACCCAGTACTTC. This chain links TRBV5-1 with TRBJ2-5; 10 positions agree with TRBD1. The V segment lost 4 bases and the J segment 4 bases; nucleotides outside the gene matches: 4. The CDR3 loop spans 14 amino acids. The germline V gene has CDR1 SGHRS and CDR2 YFSETQ.

This clonotype has just a few counts. The chain couples TRBV18 to TRBJ2-7, with no clear D. The germline V gene has CDR1 KGHSH and CDR2 LQKENI. The CDR3 runs to 13 residues. Deletions cut 1 base from V and 1 base from J, with 5 bases between. Here the CDR3 reads CASSPQESYEQYF. The CDR3 DNA reads TGTGCCAGCTCACCACAGGAGTCCTACGAGCAGTACTTC. The whole variable domain, remainder taken from reference TRBV18 and TRBJ2-7, is NAGVMQNPRHLVRRRGQEARLRCSPMKGHSHVYWYRQLPEEGLKFMVYLQKENIIDESGMPKERFSAEFPKEGPSILRIQQVVRGDSAAYFCASSPQESYEQYFGPGTRLTVT.

The rearrangement uses TRBV29-1 and TRBJ2-7; possibly TRBD1 for D (5 bases). The germline CDR1 and CDR2 sequences are SQVTM and ANQGSEA. The CDR3 totals 13 residues. The V end lost 0 bases, the J end lost 3 bases, and 9 bases lay between the germline ends. The CDR3 spells CSVEDRRDYEQYF. CDR3 DNA: TGCAGCGTTGAAGATCGCAGGGACTACGAGCAGTACTTC.

This chain joins TRBV28 and TRBJ2-3, with TRBD2 identical over 9 bases. V dropped 7 bases and J dropped 4; count of bases not matched to a gene: 18. CDR1 and CDR2 from the germline V gene are MDHEN and SYDVKM. This CDR3 contains 18 residues. The CDR3 bases are TGTGCCAGCACCACCCCCGGGATGCGGGAGGGCCTATCAGATACGCAGTATTTT. This translates into CASTTPGMREGLSDTQYF.

The table lists this clonotype with many counts. The chain couples TRBV12-3 or TRBV12-4 to TRBJ2-7, with 7 bases identical to TRBD2. V was pared by 5 bases and J by 2 bases, with 3 bases of the junction left unmatched. The length of the CDR3 is 13 residues. CDR3 coding DNA: TGTGCCAGCAGTATCGGACTAGCCTACGAGCAGTACTTC. This codes for CASSIGLAYEQYF.

This clonotype was counted ten times or more. The V and J genes are TRBV12-3 or TRBV12-4 and TRBJ1-1; D is ambiguous. The CDR3 is 14 amino acids. The germline V and J ends were trimmed by 3 bases and 1 base, with 9 bases remaining between them. The CDR3 DNA reads as TGTGCCAGCAGTTTCTCCACCTCGAACACTGAAGCTTTCTTT. This sequence encodes CASSFSTSNTEAFF.

This clonotype was picked up many times. The chain couples TRBV4-1 to TRBJ1-1; D gene uncertain. CDR3 size: 15 residues. V lost 0 bases and J 5 bases, leaving 13 bases between the germline ends. Germline V lookup: CDR1 MGHRA, CDR2 YSYEKL. CDR3 loop: CASSQDDRTGTEAFF. In DNA form, the CDR3 reads TGCGCCAGCAGCCAAGATGATCGGACGGGGACTGAAGCTTTCTTT.

This clonotype has a count of ten or more. The rearrangement links TRBV2 to TRBJ2-3, with 12 bases fitting TRBD2. The CDR3 has 15 residues. CDR1 and CDR2 from the germline V gene are SNHLY and FYNNEI. J gave up 6 bases and V 6 bases, and 7 bases lay outside the gene matches. The CDR3 sequence is CASSGTSGYKDTQYF. The CDR3 nucleotides read TGTGCCAGCAGCGGGACTAGCGGGTACAAGGATACGCAGTATTTT. Supplemented by reference TRBV2 and TRBJ2-3, the full variable domain reads EPEVTQTPSHQVTQMGQEVILRCVPISNHLYFYWYRQILGQKVEFLVSFYNNEISEKSEIFDDQFSVERPDGSNFTLKIRSTKLEDSAMYFCASSGTSGYKDTQYFGPGTRLTVL.

The J gene is TRBJ1-1, the V gene TRBV12-3 or TRBV12-4; the D is unclear. V was clipped by 4 bases and J by 0 bases, with 6 bases between them. This CDR3 comprises 13 residues. CDR3 bases: TGTGCCAGCAGTTCCAAGATGAACACTGAAGCTTTCTTT. Translation: CASSSKMNTEAFF.

This clonotype was recorded once. The gene calls are TRBV10-3 and TRBJ2-5; 7 nucleotides agree with TRBD1. Germline CDR1 is ENHRY and CDR2 is SYGVKD. V shed 0 bases, J shed 5 bases, and the junction held 6 bases outside the gene matches. The CDR3 has 15 amino acids. CDR3 amino acids: CAISESVGGEETQYF. CDR3 bases: TGTGCCATCAGTGAGTCGGTAGGGGGCGAGGAGACCCAGTACTTC.

This chain joins TRBV28 and TRBJ1-5; D ambiguous. This CDR3 has 13 amino acids. Germline CDR1 is MDHEN and CDR2 is SYDVKM. Trimming removed 5 bases at V and 5 bases at J, with 10 bases between. The CDR3: CASSPTLYQPQHF. The DNA for the CDR3 is TGTGCCAGCAGTCCTACCCTATATCAGCCCCAGCATTTT. The whole variable domain, remainder taken from reference TRBV28 and TRBJ1-5, is DVKVTQSSRYLVKRTGEKVFLECVQDMDHENMFWYRQDPGLGLRLIYFSYDVKMKEKGDIPEGYSVSREKKERFSLILESASTNQTSMYLCASSPTLYQPQHFGDGTRLSIL.

V usage is TRBV20-1 and J usage is TRBJ2-7; D remains ambiguous. CDR1 and CDR2 (germline): DFQATT, SNEGSKA (reference sequence). The CDR3 runs to 13 residues. Trimming left V 3 bases short and J 2 bases short, with 11 bases between. The CDR3 bases are TGCAGTGCTAGTTCTCACAGTCCCTACGAGCAGTACTTC. Its translation: CSASSHSPYEQYF.

J is TRBJ2-7 and V is TRBV20-1; 13 nucleotides line up with TRBD2. The germline V gene has CDR1 DFQATT and CDR2 SNEGSKA (reference sequence). CDR3 length: 15 residues. J was trimmed by 6 bases and V by 5 bases; bases with no gene match: 10. The CDR3: CSAVQTSGGPGEQYF. In DNA, the CDR3 is TGCAGTGCTGTACAGACTAGCGGGGGGCCGGGCGAGCAGTACTTC.

The genes are TRBV19 and TRBJ2-1; 7 bases line up with TRBD1. Germline lookup yields CDR1 LNHDA and CDR2 SQIVND (reference sequence). The V gene end was trimmed by 6 bases and the J gene end by 0 bases; junction bases not matched to a gene: 5. This CDR3 region has 15 residues. DNA for the CDR3: TGTGCCAGTAGACAGACAGGGAGCTCCTACAATGAGCAGTTCTTC. The encoded protein is CASRQTGSSYNEQFF.

This clonotype was counted a few times. This rearrangement joins TRBV7-8 to TRBJ2-7; tentatively, D is TRBD1 (7 bases). The germline gives CDR1 SGHVS, CDR2 FQNEAQ. The ends were cut back, 2 bases at V and 6 bases at J, with 17 bases in the middle. The CDR3 consists of 15 residues. For the CDR3, the DNA is TGTGCCAGCAGCTTACAGTGGAGGGGGCAAGGCGAGCAGTACTTC. Its translation: CASSLQWRGQGEQYF.